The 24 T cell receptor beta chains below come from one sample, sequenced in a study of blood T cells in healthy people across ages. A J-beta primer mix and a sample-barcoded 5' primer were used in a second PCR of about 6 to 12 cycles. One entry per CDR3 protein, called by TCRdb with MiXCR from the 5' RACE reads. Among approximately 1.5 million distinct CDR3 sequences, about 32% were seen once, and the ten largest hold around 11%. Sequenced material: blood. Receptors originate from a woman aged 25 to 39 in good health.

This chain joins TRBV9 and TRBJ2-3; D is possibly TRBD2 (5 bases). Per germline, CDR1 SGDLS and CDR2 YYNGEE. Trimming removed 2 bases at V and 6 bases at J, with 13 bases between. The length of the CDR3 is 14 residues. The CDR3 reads CASSVNPGEDTQYF. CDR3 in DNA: TGTGCCAGCAGCGTCAACCCCGGGGAGGATACGCAGTATTTT.

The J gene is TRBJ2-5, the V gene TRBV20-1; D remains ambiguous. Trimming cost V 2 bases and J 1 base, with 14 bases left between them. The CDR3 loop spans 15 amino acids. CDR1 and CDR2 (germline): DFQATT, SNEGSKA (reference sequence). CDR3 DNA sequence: TGCAGTGCTAGAACGGCTCTGGGCGGCCAAGAGACCCAGTACTTC. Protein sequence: CSARTALGGQETQYF.

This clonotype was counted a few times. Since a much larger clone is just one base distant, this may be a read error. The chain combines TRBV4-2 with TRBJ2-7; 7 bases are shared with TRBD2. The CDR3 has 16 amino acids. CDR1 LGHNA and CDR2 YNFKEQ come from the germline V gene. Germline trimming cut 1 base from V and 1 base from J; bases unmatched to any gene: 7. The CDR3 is CASSQGQAGPSYEQYF. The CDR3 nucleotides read TGTGCCAGCAGCCAAGGACAAGCGGGACCTTCCTACGAGCAGTACTTC.

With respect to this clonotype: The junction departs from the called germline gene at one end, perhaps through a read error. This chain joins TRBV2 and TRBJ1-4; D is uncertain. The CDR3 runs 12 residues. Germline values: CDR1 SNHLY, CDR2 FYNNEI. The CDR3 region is CVSSDTVEKLFF. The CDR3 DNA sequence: TGTGTCAGCAGTGATACGGTTGAAAAACTGTTTTTT.

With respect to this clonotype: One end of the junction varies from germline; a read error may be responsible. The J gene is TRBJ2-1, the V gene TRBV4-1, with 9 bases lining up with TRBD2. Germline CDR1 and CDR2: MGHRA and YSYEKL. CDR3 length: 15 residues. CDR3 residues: CASRPLAGTYNERFF. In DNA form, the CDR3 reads TGCGCCAGCAGGCCGCTAGCGGGGACCTACAATGAGCGGTTCTTC.

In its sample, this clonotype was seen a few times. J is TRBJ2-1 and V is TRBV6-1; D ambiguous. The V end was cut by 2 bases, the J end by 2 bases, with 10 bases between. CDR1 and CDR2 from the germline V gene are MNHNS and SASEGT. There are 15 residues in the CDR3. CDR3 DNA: TGTGCCAGCAGTGAACTAACAGCCACCTACAATGAGCAGTTCTTC. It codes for CASSELTATYNEQFF.

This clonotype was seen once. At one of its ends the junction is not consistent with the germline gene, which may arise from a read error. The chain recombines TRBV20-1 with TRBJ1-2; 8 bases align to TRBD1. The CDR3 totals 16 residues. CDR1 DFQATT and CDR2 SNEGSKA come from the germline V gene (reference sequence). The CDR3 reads CNARDVRQGPNYGYTF. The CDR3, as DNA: TGCAATGCTAGAGATGTGAGACAGGGGCCTAACTATGGCTACACCTTC.

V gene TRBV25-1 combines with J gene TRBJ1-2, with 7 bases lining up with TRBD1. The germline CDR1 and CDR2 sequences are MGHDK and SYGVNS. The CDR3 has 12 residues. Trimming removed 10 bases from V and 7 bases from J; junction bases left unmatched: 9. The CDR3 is CATKGQQVGYTF. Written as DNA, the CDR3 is TGTGCCACCAAGGGACAGCAAGTTGGCTACACCTTC.

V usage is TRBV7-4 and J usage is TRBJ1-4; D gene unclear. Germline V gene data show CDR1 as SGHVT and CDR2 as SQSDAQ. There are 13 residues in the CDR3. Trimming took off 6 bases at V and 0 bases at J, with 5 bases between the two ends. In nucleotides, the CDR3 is TGTGCCAGCAGACCCACAACTAATGAAAAACTGTTTTTT. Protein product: CASRPTTNEKLFF.

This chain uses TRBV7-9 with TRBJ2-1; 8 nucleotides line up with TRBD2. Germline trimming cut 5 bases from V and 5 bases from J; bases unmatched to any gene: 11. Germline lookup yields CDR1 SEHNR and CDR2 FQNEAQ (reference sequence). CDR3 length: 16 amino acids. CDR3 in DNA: TGTGCCAGCAGCCCTTTAGCGGGGCGCGGGGACAATGAGCAGTTCTTC. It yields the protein CASSPLAGRGDNEQFF.

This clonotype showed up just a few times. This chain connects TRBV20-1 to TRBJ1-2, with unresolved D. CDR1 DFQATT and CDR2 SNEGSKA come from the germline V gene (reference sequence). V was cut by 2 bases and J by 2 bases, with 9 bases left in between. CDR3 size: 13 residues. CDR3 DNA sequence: TGCAGTGCTAGATCGGCGCACAACTATGGCTACACCTTC. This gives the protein CSARSAHNYGYTF.

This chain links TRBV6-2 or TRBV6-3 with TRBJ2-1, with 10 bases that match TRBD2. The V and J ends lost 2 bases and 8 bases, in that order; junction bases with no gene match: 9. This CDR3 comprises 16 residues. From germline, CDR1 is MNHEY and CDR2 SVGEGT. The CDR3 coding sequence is TGTGCCAGCAGTTACGCGATACTAGCGGGGTTGGATGAGCAGTTCTTC. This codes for CASSYAILAGLDEQFF.

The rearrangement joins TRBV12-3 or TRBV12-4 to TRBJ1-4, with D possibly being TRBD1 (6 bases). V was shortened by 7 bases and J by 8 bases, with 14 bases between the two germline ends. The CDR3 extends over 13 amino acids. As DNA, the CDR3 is TGTGCCAGCAATCGGGACACTGGGGAAAAACTGTTTTTT. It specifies CASNRDTGEKLFF.

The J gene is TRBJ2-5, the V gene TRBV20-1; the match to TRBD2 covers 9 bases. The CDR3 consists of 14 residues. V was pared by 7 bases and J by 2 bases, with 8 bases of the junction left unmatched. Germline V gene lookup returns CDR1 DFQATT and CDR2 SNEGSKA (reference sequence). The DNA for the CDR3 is TGCAGTGTGGCGGGAGGGCCAGGGCAAGAGACCCAGTACTTC. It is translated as CSVAGGPGQETQYF.

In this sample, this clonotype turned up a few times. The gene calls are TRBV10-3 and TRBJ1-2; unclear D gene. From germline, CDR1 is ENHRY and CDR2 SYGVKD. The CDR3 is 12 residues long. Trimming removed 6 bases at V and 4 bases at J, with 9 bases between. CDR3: CAIRGGVYGYTF. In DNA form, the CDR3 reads TGTGCCATCAGAGGCGGTGTCTATGGCTACACCTTC.

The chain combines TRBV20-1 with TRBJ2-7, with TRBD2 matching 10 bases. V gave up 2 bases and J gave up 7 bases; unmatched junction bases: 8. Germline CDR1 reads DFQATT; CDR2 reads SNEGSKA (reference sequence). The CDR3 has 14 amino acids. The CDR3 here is CSARTAGGPWEQYF. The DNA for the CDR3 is TGCAGTGCTAGAACAGCGGGAGGGCCTTGGGAGCAGTACTTC.

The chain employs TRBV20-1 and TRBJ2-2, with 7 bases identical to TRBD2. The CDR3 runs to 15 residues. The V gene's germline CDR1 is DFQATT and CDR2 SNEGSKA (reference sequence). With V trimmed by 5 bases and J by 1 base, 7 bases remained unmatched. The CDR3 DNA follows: TGCAGTGCTTTCGTCGGGGGGAAGAACACCGGGGAGCTGTTTTTT. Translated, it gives CSAFVGGKNTGELFF.

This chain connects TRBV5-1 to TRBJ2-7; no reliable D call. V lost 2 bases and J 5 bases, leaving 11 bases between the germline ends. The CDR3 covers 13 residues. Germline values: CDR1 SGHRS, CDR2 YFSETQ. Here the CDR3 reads CASSFSPVDEQYF. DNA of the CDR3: TGCGCCAGCAGCTTTTCTCCAGTGGACGAGCAGTACTTC.

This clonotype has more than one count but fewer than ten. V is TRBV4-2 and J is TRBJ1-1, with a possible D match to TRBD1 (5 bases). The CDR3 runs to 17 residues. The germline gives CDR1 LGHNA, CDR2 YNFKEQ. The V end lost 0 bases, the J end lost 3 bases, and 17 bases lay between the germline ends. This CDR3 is CASSQDSGREGDTEAFF. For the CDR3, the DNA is TGTGCCAGCAGCCAAGATTCGGGTCGGGAAGGGGACACTGAAGCTTTCTTT.

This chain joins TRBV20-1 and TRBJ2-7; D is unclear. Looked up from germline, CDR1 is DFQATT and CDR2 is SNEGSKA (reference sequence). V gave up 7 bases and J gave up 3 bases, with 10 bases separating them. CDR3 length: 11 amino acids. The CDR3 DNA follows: TGCAGTGTACCGACAAGCTACGAGCAGTACTTC. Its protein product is CSVPTSYEQYF.

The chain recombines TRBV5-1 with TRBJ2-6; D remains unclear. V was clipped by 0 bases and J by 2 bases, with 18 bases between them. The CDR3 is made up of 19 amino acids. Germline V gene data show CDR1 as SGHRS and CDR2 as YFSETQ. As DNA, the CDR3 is TGCGCCAGCAGCTTGGCGGGCAGGACCGCCTTGGCTGGGGCCAACGTCCTGACTTTC. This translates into CASSLAGRTALAGANVLTF.

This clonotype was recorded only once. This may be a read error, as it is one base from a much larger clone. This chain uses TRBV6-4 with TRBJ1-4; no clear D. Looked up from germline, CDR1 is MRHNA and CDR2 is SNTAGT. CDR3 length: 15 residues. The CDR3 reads CTSSDFAATNEKLFF. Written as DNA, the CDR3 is TGTACCAGCAGCGATTTCGCGGCAACTAATGAAAAACTGTTTTTT.

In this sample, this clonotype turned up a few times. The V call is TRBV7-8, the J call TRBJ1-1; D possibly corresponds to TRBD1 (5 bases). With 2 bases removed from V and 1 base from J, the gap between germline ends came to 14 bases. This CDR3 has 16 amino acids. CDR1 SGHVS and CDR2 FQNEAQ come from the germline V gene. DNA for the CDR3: TGTGCCAGCAGCTTATTGGGGCGGGTGGAGAACACTGAAGCTTTCTTT. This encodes CASSLLGRVENTEAFF. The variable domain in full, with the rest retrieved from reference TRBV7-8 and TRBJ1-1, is GAGVSQSPRYKVAKRGQDVALRCDPISGHVSLFWYQQALGQGPEFLTYFQNEAQLDKSGLPSDRFFAERPEGSVSTLKIQRTQQEDSAVYLCASSLLGRVENTEAFFGQGTRLTVV.

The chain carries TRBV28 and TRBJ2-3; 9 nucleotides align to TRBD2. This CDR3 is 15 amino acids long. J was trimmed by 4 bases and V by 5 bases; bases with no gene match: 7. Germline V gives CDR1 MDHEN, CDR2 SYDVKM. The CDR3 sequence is CASSLQRGAPDTQYF. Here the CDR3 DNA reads TGTGCCAGCAGTCTCCAGCGGGGGGCCCCAGATACGCAGTATTTT.